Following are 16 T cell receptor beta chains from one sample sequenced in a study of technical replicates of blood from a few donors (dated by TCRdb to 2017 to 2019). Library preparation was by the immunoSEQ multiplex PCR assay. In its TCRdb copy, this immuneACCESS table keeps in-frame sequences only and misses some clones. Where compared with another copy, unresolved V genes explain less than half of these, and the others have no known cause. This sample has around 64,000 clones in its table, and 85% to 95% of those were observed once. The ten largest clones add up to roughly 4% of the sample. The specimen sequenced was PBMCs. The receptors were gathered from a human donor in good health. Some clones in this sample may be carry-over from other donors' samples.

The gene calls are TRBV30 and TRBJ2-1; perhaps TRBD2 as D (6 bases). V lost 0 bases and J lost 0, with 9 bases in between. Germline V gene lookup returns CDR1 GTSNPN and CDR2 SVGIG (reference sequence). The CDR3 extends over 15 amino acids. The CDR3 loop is CAWSVRGSSYNEQFF. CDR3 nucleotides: TGTGCCTGGAGTGTACGGGGGAGCTCCTACAATGAGCAGTTCTTC.

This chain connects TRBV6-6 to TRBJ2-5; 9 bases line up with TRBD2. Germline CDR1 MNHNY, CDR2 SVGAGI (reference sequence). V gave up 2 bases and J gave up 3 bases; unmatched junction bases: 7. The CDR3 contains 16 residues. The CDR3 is CASSYGPGLAEETQYF. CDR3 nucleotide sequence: TGTGCCAGCAGTTACGGTCCGGGACTAGCCGAAGAGACCCAGTACTTC.

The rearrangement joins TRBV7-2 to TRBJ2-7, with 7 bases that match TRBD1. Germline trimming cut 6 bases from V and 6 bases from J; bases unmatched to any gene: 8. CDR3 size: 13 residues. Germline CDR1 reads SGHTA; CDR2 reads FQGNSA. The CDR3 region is CASRTGTAREQYF. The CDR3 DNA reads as TGTGCCAGCAGAACGGGGACAGCTCGCGAGCAGTACTTC.

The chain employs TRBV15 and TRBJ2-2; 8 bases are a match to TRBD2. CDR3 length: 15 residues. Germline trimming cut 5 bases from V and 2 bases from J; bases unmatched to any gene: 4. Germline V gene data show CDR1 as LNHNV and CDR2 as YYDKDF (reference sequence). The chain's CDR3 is CATSPGLVNTGELFF. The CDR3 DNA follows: TGTGCCACCAGCCCGGGACTAGTAAACACCGGGGAGCTGTTTTTT. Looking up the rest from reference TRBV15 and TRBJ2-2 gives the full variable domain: DAMVIQNPRYQVTQFGKPVTLSCSQTLNHNVMYWYQQKSSQAPKLLFHYYDKDFNNEADTPDNFQSRRPNTSFCFLDIRSPGLGDTAMYLCATSPGLVNTGELFFGEGSRLTVL.

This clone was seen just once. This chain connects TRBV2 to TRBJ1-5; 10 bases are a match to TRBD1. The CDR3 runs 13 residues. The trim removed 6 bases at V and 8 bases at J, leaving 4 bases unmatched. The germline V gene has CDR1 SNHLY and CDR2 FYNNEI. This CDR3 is CASSDRGREPQHF. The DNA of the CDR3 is TGTGCCAGCAGCGACAGGGGGCGCGAGCCCCAGCATTTT.

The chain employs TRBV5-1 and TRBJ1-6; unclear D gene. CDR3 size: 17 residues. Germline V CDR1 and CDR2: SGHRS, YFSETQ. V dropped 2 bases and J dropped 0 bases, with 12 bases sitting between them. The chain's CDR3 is CASSLEGISSYNSPLHF. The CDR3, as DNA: TGCGCCAGCAGCTTAGAGGGTATAAGCTCCTATAATTCACCCCTCCACTTT.

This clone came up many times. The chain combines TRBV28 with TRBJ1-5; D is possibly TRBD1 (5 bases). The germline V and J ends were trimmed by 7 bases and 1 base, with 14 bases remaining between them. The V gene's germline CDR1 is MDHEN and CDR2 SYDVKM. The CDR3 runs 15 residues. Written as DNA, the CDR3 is TGTGCCAGCACCCGGGGGGGTATGAGCAATCAGCCCCAGCATTTT. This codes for CASTRGGMSNQPQHF.

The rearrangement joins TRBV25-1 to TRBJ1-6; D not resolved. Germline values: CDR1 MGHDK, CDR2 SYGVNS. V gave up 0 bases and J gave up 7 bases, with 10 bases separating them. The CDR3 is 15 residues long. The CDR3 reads CASSEYGRSNSPLHF. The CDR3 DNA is TGTGCCAGCAGTGAATATGGCAGGTCCAATTCACCCCTCCACTTT.

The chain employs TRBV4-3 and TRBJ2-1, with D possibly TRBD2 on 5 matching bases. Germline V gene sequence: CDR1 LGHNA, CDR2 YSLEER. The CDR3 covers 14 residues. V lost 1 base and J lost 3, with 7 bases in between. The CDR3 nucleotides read TGCGCCAGCAGCCAAGGGGCGGGCTACAATGAGCAGTTCTTC. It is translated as CASSQGAGYNEQFF.

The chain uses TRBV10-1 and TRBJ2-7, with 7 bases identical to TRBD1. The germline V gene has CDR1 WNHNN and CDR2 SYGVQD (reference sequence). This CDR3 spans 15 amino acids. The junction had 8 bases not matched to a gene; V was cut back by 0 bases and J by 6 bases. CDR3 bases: TGCGCCAGCAGTGAGTCGACAGGGCCTCCTTGCGAGCAGTACTTC. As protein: CASSESTGPPCEQYF.

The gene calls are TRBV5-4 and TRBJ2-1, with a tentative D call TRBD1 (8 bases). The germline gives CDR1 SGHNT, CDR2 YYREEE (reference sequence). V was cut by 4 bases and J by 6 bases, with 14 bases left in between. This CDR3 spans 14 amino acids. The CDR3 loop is CASSLQGEGNEQFF. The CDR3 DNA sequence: TGTGCCAGCAGCCTACAGGGGGAGGGCAATGAGCAGTTCTTC.

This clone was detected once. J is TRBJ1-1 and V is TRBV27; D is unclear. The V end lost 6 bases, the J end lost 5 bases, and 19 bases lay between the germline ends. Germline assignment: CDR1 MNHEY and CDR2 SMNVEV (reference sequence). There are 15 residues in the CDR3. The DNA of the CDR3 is TGTGCCAGCAGCTACCTCGGGGAAGAGAATACTGAAGCTTTCTTT. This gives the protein CASSYLGEENTEAFF.

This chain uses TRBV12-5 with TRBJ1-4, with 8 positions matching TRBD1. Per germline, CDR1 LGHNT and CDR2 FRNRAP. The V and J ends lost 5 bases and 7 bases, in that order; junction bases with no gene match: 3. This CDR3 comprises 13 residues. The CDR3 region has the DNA TGTGCTAGTGGTACCGGACAGGGTGAAAAACTGTTTTTT. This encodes CASGTGQGEKLFF. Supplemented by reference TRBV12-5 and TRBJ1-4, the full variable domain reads DARVTQTPRHKVTEMGQEVTMRCQPILGHNTVFWYRQTMMQGLELLAYFRNRAPLDDSGMPKDRFSAEMPDATLATLKIQPSEPRDSAVYFCASGTGQGEKLFFGSGTQLSVL.

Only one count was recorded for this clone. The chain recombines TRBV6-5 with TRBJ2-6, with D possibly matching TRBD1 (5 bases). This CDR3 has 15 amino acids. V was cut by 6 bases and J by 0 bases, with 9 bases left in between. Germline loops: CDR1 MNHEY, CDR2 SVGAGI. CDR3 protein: CASRRDSSGANVLTF. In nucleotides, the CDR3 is TGTGCCAGCAGGCGAGACAGCTCTGGGGCCAACGTCCTGACTTTC.

The CDR3 sequence is CASGFGYEQYF. In nucleotides, the CDR3 is TGTGCTAGTGGTTTCGGTTACGAGCAGTACTTC. This rearrangement joins TRBV12-5 to TRBJ2-7; D gene unclear. The CDR3 length is 11 residues. The ends were cut back, 3 bases at V and 4 bases at J, with 4 bases in the middle. Germline lookup yields CDR1 LGHNT and CDR2 FRNRAP.

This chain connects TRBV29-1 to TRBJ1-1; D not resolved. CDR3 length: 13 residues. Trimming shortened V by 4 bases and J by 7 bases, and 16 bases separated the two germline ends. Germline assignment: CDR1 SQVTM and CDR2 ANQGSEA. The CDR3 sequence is CSVVWYTAGEAFF. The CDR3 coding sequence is TGCAGCGTTGTCTGGTATACGGCGGGTGAAGCTTTCTTT.